The clone carrying this T cell receptor beta chain was counted between two and nine times. As yet, its antigen is unknown. TCR alpha and TCR beta cDNA libraries with sample barcodes and UMIs came from 5'RACE using constant-segment primers. Each CDR3 protein gets one entry after TCRdb re-called the 5' RACE reads with MiXCR. Of around 300,000 distinct CDR3 sequences detected, roughly 8% appear once; the ten largest clones hold less than 25%. The data were taken from a study of T-cell memory formation after mild COVID-19. Study background: Across donors, TCR clusters were largely donor specific.

Study-wide results and caveats: Clones that got smaller from day 15 to 85 had even CD4/CD8, while clones growing later tipped toward CD4+.

CDR3 length: 12 residues. V lost 2 bases and J 5 bases, leaving 6 bases between the germline ends. Germline-derived CDR1 and CDR2 are MNHEY and SVGEGT. V usage is TRBV6-2 or TRBV6-3 and J usage is TRBJ2-5; D uncertain. Sequences were obtained from PBMCs or a T cell subset sorted from them (not recorded which). This TCR derives from a man aged 18-30 years who had mild COVID-19 (a few samples of this study predate the infection). Cell type and time point are not known. DNA of the CDR3: TGTGCCAGCAGTTACACAGCGGAGACCCAGTACTTC. Protein product: CASSYTAETQYF.